Below, one TCR beta chain is given with its context. The antigen is undetermined. Profiled with immunoSEQ multiplex PCR; TCRdb holds only in-frame clones, not every one. The data contain more than 2 million clones, about 93% of them seen just once; the ten biggest clones take up about 1.7%. The data originate from a study of shared clonotypes between healthy human individuals. Study findings and constraints: The study sampled only blood, and tissue repertoires likely differ. Estimated richness was generally greater in naive than memory subsets.

This CDR3 is built from 15 residues. V gave up 5 bases and J gave up 7 bases; unmatched junction bases: 11. Germline V gene data show CDR1 as SGHAT and CDR2 as FQNNGV. Cells designated naive CD8 were CD45RO-negative and were positively selected for CCR7, with terminally differentiated effector memory CD45RA+ cells excluded. This sequence originates from a man aged 18 to 29 in good health. Some clones in this sample may be carry-over from other donors' samples. The chain recombines TRBV11-2 with TRBJ2-7; TRBD2 aligns across 10 bases. Material: naive CD8+ T cells from PBMCs. The DNA of the CDR3 is TGTGCCAGCAGCCATAGAGCGGGAGGGCCGGAAGAGCAGTACTTC. Translating gives CASSHRAGGPEEQYF. Looking up the rest from reference TRBV11-2 and TRBJ2-7 gives the full variable domain: EAGVAQSPRYKIIEKRQSVAFWCNPISGHATLYWYQQILGQGPKLLIQFQNNGVVDDSQLPKDRFSAERLKGVDSTLKIQPAKLEDSAVYLCASSHRAGGPEEQYFGPGTRLTVT.